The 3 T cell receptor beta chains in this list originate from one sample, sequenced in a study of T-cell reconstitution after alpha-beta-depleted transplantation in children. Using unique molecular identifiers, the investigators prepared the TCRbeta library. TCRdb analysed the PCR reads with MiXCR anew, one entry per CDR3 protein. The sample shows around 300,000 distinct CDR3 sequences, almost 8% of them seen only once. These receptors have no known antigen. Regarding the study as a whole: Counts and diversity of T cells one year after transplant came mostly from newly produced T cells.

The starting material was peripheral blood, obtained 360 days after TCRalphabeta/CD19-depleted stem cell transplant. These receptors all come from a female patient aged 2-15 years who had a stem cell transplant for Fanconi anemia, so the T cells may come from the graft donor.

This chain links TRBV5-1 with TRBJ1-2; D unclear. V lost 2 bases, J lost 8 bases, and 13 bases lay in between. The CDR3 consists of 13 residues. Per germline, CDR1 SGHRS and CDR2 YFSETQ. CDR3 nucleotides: TGCGCCAGCAGCTTTGAGGGCGGTCGCGGCTACACCTTC. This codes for CASSFEGGRGYTF. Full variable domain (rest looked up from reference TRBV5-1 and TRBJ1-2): KAGVTQTPRYLIKTRGQQVTLSCSPISGHRSVSWYQQTPGQGLQFLFEYFSETQRNKGNFPGRFSGRQFSNSRSEMNVSTLELGDSALYLCASSFEGGRGYTFGSGTRLTVV.

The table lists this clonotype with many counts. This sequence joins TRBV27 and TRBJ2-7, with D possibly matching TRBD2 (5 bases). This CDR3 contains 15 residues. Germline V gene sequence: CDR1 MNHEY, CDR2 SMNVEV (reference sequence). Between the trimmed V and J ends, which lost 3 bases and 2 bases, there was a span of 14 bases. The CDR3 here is CASSLRGFRTYEQYF. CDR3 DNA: TGTGCCAGCAGTTTGAGAGGGTTTAGGACCTACGAGCAGTACTTC.

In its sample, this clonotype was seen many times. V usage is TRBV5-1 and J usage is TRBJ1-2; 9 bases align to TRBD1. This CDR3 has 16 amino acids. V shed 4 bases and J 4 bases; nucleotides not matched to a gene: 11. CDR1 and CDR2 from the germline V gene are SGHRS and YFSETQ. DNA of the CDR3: TGCGCCAGCAGCCTCATAACAGGGGGCACCCCCTATGGCTACACCTTC. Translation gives CASSLITGGTPYGYTF.